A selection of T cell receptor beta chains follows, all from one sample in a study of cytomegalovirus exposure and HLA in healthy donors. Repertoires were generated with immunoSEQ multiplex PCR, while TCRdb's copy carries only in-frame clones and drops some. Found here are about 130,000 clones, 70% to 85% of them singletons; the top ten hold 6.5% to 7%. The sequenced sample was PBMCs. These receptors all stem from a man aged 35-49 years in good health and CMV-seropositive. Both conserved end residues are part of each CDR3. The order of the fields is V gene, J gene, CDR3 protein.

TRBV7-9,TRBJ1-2,CASSSGRVDYGYTF
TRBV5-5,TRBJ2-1,CASSSIAGGGYNEQFF
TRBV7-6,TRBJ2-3,CASTARAGDTQYF
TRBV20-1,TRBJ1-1,CSVRGDTEAFF
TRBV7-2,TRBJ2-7,CASSFEREQVEQYF
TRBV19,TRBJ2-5,CASSSRGGTGGQETQYF
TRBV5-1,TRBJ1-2,CASSAAGGNGYTF
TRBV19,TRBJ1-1,CASSLEVQAHTEAFF
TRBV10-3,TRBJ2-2,CAIRGLADLTGELFF
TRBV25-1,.,CASSTGTDSYEQYF
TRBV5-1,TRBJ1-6,CASSAGQGANSPLHF
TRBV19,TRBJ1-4,CASSKGLGGATNEKLFF
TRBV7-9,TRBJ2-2,CASSIGGLSTGELFF
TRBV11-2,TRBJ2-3,CASSLAHRVVTDTQYF
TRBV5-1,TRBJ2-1,CASSLGSGSSYNEQFF
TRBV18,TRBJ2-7,CASSPERVSYEQYF
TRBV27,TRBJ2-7,CASSLTRTASYEQYF
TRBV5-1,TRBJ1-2,CASSLNGAYGYTF
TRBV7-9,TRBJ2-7,CASSFAGQGPVEQYF
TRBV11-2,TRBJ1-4,CASSLTPGQRTEKLFF
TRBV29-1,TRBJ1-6,CSVKDRPNSPLHF
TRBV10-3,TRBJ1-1,CAISDRDRGWDTEAFF
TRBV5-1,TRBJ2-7,CASSLAGGPYEQYF
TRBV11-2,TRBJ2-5,CASSFQHGLGQETQYF
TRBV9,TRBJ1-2,CASSVNQGDYGYTF
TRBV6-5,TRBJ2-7,CASSYTRDTGHEQYF
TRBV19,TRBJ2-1,CASSMRGTGGEQFF
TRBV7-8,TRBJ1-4,CASSLATTNEKLFF
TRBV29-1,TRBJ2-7,CSVEVWGRAQSSYEQYF
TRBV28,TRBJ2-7,CASSRSGRIPYEQYF
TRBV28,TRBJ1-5,CASSFSGQGNQPQHF
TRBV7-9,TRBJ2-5,CSSSPGVTGEETQYF
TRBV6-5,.,CASSTPSSYEQYF
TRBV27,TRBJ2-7,CASSLASSYEQYF
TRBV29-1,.,CSVEEWGLLAGAYEQYF
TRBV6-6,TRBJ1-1,CASRPDRNTEAFF
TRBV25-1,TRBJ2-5,CASSGFGGQETQYF
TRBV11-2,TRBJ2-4,CASSLNGGGAIQYF
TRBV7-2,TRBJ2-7,CASSLLALAGSEEQYF
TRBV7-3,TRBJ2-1,CASSFEAGWDNEQFF
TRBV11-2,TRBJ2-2,CASSLIAADTGELFF
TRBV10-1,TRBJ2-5,CASSARVIETQYF
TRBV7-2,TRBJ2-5,CASSSYPRRRLQETQYF
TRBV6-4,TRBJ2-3,CASSEGLAGTDTQYF
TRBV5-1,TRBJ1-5,CASSLGQGGNQPQHF
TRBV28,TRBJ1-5,CASRPGQGANQPQHF
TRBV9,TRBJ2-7,CASSVSGTAYEQYF